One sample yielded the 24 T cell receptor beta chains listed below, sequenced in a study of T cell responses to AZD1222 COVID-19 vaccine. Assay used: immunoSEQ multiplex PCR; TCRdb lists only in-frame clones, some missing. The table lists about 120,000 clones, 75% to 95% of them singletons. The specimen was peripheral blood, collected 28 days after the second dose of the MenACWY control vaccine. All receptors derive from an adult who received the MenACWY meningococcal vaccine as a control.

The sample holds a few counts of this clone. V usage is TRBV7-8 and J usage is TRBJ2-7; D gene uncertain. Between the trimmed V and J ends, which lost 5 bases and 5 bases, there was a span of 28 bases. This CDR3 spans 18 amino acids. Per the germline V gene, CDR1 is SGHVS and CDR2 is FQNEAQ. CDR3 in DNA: TGTGCCAGCAGCCATCCGTCATCCGGAGATGGAAGTTACCACGAGCAGTACGTC. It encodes CASSHPSSGDGSYHEQYV.

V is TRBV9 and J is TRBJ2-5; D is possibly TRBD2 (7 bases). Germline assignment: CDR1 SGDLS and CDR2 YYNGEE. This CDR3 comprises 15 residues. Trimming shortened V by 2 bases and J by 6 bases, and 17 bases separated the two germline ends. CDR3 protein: CASSVGGGASQTQYF. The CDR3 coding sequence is TGTGCCAGCAGCGTCGGAGGGGGGGCCTCGCAGACCCAGTACTTC.

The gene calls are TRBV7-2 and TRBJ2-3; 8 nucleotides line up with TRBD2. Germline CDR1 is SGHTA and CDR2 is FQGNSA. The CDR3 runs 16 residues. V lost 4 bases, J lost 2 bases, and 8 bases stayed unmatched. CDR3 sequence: CASSSPPTSATDTQYF. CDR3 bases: TGTGCCAGCAGCTCCCCTCCGACTAGCGCCACAGATACGCAGTATTTT.

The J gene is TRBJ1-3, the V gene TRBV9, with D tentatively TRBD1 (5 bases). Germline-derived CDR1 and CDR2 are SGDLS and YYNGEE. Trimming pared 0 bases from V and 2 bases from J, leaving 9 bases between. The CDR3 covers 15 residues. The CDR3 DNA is TGTGCCAGCAGCGTAGGGCCGGGGGCTGGAAACACCATATATTTT. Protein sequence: CASSVGPGAGNTIYF. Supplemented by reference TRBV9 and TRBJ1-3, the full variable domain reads DSGVTQTPKHLITATGQRVTLRCSPRSGDLSVYWYQQSLDQGLQFLIQYYNGEERAKGNILERFSAQQFPDLHSELNLSSLELGDSALYFCASSVGPGAGNTIYFGEGSWLTVV.

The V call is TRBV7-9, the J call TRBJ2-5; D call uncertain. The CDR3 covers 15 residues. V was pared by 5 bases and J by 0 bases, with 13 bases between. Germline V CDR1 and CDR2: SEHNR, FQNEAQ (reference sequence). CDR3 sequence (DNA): TGTGCCAGCAGCCCAAACTTGCAGGACCAAGAGACCCAGTACTTC. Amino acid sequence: CASSPNLQDQETQYF.

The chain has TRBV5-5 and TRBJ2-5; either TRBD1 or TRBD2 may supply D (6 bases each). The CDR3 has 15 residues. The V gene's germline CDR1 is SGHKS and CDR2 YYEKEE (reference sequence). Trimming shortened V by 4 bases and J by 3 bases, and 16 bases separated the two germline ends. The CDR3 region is CASSQIGGSKETQYF. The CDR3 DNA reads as TGTGCCAGCAGCCAAATCGGGGGCTCTAAAGAGACCCAGTACTTC.

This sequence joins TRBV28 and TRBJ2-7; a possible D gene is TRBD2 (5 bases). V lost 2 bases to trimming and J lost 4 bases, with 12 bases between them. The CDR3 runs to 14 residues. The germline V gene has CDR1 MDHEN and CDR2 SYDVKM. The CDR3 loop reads CASSLGGPRYEQYF. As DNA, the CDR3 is TGTGCCAGCAGTTTAGGCGGGCCTCGTTACGAGCAGTACTTC.

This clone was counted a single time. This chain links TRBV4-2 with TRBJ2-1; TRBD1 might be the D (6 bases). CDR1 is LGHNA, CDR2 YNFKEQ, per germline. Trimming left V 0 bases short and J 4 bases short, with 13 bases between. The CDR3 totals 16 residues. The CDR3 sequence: CASSQDVGDMYNEQFF. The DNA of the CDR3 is TGTGCCAGCAGCCAAGATGTGGGGGACATGTACAATGAGCAGTTCTTC.

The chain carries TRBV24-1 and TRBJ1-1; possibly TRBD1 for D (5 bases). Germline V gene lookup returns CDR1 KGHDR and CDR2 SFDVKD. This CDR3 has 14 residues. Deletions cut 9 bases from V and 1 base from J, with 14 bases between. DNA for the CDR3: TGTGCCACCTCACGTGGGGCCGCGAACACTGAAGCTTTCTTT. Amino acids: CATSRGAANTEAFF.

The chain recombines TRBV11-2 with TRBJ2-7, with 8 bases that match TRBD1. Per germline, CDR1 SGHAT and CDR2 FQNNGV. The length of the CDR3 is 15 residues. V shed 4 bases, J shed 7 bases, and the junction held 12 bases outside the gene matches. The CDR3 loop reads CASSSAQGARGEQYF. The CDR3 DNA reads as TGTGCCAGCAGCTCAGCGCAGGGGGCGCGTGGAGAGCAGTACTTC.

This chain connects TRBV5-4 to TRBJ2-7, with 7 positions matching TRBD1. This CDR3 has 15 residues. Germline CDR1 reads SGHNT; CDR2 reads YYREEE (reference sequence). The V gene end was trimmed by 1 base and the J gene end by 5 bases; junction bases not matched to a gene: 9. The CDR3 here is CASSLYRGELDEQYF. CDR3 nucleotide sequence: TGTGCCAGCAGCTTGTACAGGGGTGAATTGGACGAGCAGTACTTC. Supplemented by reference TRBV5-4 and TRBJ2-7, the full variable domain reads ETGVTQSPTHLIKTRGQQVTLRCSSQSGHNTVSWYQQALGQGPQFIFQYYREEENGRGNFPPRFSGLQFPNYSSELNVNALELDDSALYLCASSLYRGELDEQYFGPGTRLTVT.

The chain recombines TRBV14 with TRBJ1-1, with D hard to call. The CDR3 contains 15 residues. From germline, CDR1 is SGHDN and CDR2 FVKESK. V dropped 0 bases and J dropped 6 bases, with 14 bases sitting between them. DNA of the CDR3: TGTGCCAGCAGCCAAGATCTTGTCGGAACCGCTGAAGCTTTCTTT. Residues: CASSQDLVGTAEAFF.

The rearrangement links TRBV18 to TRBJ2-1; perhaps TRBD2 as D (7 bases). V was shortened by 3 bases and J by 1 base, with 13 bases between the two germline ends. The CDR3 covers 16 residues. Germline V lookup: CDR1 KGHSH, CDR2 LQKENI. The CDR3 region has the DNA TGTGCCAGCTCACCCCAAGGGGGGGCTTCCTACAATGAGCAGTTCTTC. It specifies CASSPQGGASYNEQFF.

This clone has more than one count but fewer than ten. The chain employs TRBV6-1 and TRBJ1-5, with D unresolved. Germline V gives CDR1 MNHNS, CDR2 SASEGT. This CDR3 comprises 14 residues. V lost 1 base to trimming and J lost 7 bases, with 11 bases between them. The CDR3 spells CASSEERVRQPQHF. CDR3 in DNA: TGTGCCAGCAGTGAAGAGAGGGTCAGGCAGCCCCAGCATTTT.

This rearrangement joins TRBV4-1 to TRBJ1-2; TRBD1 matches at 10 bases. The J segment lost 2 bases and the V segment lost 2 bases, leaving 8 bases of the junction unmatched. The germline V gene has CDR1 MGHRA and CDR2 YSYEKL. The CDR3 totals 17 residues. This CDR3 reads CASSQTRDRGQNYGYTF. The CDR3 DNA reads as TGCGCCAGCAGCCAAACTCGCGACAGGGGGCAGAACTATGGCTACACCTTC.

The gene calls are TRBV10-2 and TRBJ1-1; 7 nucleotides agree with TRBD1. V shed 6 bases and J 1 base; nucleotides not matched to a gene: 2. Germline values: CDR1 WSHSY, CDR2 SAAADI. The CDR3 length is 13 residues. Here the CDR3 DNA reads TGCGCCAGCAGAGGGACAGCGAACACTGAAGCTTTCTTT. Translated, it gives CASRGTANTEAFF.

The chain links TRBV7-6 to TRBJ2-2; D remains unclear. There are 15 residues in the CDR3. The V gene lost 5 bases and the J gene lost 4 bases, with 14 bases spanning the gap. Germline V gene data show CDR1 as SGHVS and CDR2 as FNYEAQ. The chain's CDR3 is CASSQNAEGTGELFF. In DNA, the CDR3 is TGTGCCAGCAGCCAAAATGCGGAAGGCACCGGGGAGCTGTTTTTT.

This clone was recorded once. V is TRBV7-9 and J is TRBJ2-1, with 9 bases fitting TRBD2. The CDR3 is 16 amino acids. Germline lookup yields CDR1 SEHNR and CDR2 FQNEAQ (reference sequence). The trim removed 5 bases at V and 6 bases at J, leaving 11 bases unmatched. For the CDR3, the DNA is TGTGCCAGCAGCAATCGGGTCCTAGCGGGGACCAATGAGCAGTTCTTC. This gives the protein CASSNRVLAGTNEQFF. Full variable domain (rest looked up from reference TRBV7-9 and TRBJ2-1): DTGVSQNPRHKITKRGQNVTFRCDPISEHNRLYWYRQTLGQGPEFLTYFQNEAQLEKSRLLSDRFSAERPKGSFSTLEIQRTEQGDSAMYLCASSNRVLAGTNEQFFGPGTRLTVL.

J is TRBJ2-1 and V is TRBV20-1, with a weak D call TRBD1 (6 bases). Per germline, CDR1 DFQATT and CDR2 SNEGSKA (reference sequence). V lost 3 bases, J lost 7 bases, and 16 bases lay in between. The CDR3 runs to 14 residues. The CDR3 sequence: CSASYRVVDNEQFF. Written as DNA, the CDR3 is TGCAGTGCTAGTTACAGGGTGGTTGATAATGAGCAGTTCTTC.

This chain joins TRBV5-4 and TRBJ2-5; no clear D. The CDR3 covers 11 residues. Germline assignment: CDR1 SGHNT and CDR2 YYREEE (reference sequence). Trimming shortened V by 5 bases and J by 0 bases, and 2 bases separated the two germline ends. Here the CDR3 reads CASRYQETQYF. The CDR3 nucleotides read TGTGCCAGCAGGTACCAAGAGACCCAGTACTTC.

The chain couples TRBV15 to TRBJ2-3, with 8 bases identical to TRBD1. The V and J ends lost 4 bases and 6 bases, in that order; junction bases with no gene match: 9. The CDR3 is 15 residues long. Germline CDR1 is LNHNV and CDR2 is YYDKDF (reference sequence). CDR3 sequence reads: CATSNVRGQSDTQYF. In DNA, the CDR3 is TGTGCCACCAGCAACGTCAGGGGGCAGTCGGATACGCAGTATTTT.

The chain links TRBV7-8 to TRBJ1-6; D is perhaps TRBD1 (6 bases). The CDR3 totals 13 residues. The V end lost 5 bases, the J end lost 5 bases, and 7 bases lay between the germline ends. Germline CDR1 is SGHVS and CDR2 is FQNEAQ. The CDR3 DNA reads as TGTGCCAGCAGCAGGACAGATAATTCACCCCTCCACTTT. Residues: CASSRTDNSPLHF. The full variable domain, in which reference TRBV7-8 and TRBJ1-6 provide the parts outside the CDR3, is GAGVSQSPRYKVAKRGQDVALRCDPISGHVSLFWYQQALGQGPEFLTYFQNEAQLDKSGLPSDRFFAERPEGSVSTLKIQRTQQEDSAVYLCASSRTDNSPLHFGNGTRLTVT.

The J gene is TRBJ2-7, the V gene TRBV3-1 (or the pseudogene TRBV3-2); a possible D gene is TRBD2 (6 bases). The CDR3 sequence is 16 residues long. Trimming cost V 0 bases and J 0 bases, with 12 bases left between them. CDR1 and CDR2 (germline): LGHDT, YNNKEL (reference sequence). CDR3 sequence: CASSQELKRVSYEQYF. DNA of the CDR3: TGTGCCAGCAGCCAAGAGCTTAAGCGGGTCTCCTACGAGCAGTACTTC.

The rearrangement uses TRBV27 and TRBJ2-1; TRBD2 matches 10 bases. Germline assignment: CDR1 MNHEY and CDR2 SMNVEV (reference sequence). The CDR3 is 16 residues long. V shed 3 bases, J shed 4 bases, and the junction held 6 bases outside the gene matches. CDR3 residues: CASSLAGTSAYNEQFF. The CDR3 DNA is TGTGCCAGCAGTTTGGCCGGGACTAGCGCATACAATGAGCAGTTCTTC.